The T cell receptor (beta chain) described here comes from a study of shared clonotypes between healthy human individuals. This table comes from immunoSEQ multiplex PCR, and its TCRdb copy is limited to in-frame clones, with some not included. The data hold 2,100,000 or so clones, with approximately 96% observed a single time. V was pared by 0 bases and J by 4 bases, with 6 bases of the junction left unmatched. Germline assignment: CDR1 MNHEY and CDR2 SVGAGI. This CDR3 comprises 16 residues. For this clone: Its antigen remains unknown.

The study, taken as a whole, reports: Several donors had around 5% of their naive CD4 clonotypes in common. In the sorted subsets, rarefaction showed sequencing was incomplete despite large depth.

The sequence derives from a man younger than 35 in good health. The rearrangement links TRBV6-5 to TRBJ2-1; 7 bases align to TRBD1. The sequenced material came from naive CD4+ T cells sorted from blood. Subset of the sample: CD45RA+ positively selected. CDR3 bases: TGTGCCAGCAGTTACTCGAGACAGGGAACTTACAATGAGCAGTTCTTC. Translation gives CASSYSRQGTYNEQFF.